The next 22 T cell receptor beta chains were all read from a single sample in a study of CD4 T cells in relation to SARS-CoV-2 and coronaviruses. Only in-frame clones appear in the TCRdb table, and some are missing; sequencing was by immunoSEQ multiplex PCR. The data show under 65,000 clones, with 86% seen just once and roughly 1.5% held by the top ten. The unexposed donors gave CD4+ T cells in 2011-2018, prior to COVID-19. The sequencing input was memory CD4+ T cells from PBMCs. The receptors here all came from a human donor in good health.

In DNA form, the CDR3 reads TGTGCCAGCAGCTTATTGCAGGGTGGAGTCTATGGCTACACCTTC. As protein: CASSLLQGGVYGYTF. The chain couples TRBV7-9 to TRBJ1-2; TRBD1 is a possible D gene (5 bases). Per the germline V gene, CDR1 is SEHNR and CDR2 is FQNEAQ (reference sequence). The CDR3 extends over 15 amino acids. The V end was cut by 2 bases, the J end by 4 bases, with 14 bases between.

The chain is built from TRBV6-5 and TRBJ2-1; D not certain. There are 13 residues in the CDR3. Looked up from germline, CDR1 is MNHEY and CDR2 is SVGAGI. Trimming stripped 7 bases from V and 6 bases from J, with 13 bases between. DNA of the CDR3: TGTGCCAGCAAAAGATCGGTGAGCAATGAGCAGTTCTTC. The encoded protein is CASKRSVSNEQFF.

The V gene is TRBV24-1, the J gene TRBJ1-4; no reliable D call. The V and J ends lost 4 bases and 4 bases respectively, with 9 bases between them. The length of the CDR3 is 14 residues. Germline assignment: CDR1 KGHDR and CDR2 SFDVKD. The CDR3 coding sequence is TGTGCCACCAGTGAAGGATTGGTTAATGAAAAACTGTTTTTT. Translating it yields CATSEGLVNEKLFF.

The chain carries TRBV5-8 and TRBJ1-5, with D perhaps TRBD1 (6 bases). The CDR3 runs to 17 residues. Germline-derived CDR1 and CDR2 are SGHTS and YDEGEE. Trimming took 0 bases from V and 5 from J, leaving 18 bases between them. The CDR3 coding sequence is TGTGCCAGCAGCTTGGGGGATACAGGGACCGTAGATCAGCCCCAGCATTTT. Protein product: CASSLGDTGTVDQPQHF.

The rearrangement uses TRBV4-1 and TRBJ2-6; D is uncertain. CDR3 length equals 20 residues. Germline values: CDR1 MGHRA, CDR2 YSYEKL. V lost 3 bases, J lost 0 bases, and 21 bases lay in between. The CDR3, as DNA: TGCGCCAGCAGCCACGTGCTGACGCCCCCCGCAAGCTCTGGGGCCAACGTCCTGACTTTC. Translation gives CASSHVLTPPASSGANVLTF.

The J gene is TRBJ1-5, the V gene TRBV19, with a tentative D call TRBD1 (6 bases). V was clipped by 7 bases and J by 0 bases, with 10 bases between them. Germline V gives CDR1 LNHDA, CDR2 SQIVND (reference sequence). The CDR3 is 14 amino acids. CDR3 coding DNA: TGTGCCAGTACGGGACAATATAGCAATCAGCCCCAGCATTTT. Translated: CASTGQYSNQPQHF.

The rearrangement links TRBV14 to TRBJ2-7; possibly TRBD2 for D (5 bases). The length of the CDR3 is 14 residues. Germline CDR1 and CDR2: SGHDN and FVKESK. V lost 8 bases, J lost 2 bases, and 16 bases lay in between. The CDR3 protein is CASGSGIPPYEQYF. The CDR3 region has the DNA TGTGCCAGCGGGAGCGGTATCCCCCCCTACGAGCAGTACTTC.

CDR3 region: CASSNPGLARETQYF. The CDR3 bases are TGTGCCAGCAGCAACCCGGGACTAGCGCGCGAGACCCAGTACTTC. J is TRBJ2-5 and V is TRBV3-1 (or the pseudogene TRBV3-2), with 10 bases matching TRBD2. The CDR3 consists of 15 residues. The J segment lost 5 bases and the V segment lost 5 bases, leaving 8 bases of the junction unmatched. Germline V gene lookup returns CDR1 LGHDT and CDR2 YNNKEL (reference sequence).

This sequence joins TRBV6-2 or TRBV6-3 and TRBJ2-7; 12 bases agree with TRBD2. Per the germline V gene, CDR1 is MNHEY and CDR2 is SVGEGT. With 2 bases clipped from V and 5 bases from J, the junction kept 4 bases outside the gene matches. This CDR3 has 15 residues. The CDR3 bases are TGTGCCAGCAGTTACAGGGGACTAGCGGGTCACGAGCAGTACTTC. Its translation: CASSYRGLAGHEQYF.

V gene TRBV2 combines with J gene TRBJ2-5, with 11 bases fitting TRBD2. Germline CDR1 and CDR2: SNHLY and FYNNEI. V was pared by 3 bases and J by 5 bases, with 11 bases of the junction left unmatched. This CDR3 is 17 amino acids long. CDR3 DNA: TGTGCCAGCAGTGACGTTTTACTAGCGGGGGTTTCGGAGACCCAGTACTTC. Amino acid sequence: CASSDVLLAGVSETQYF.

The chain combines TRBV3-1 (or the pseudogene TRBV3-2) with TRBJ2-5; D perhaps matches TRBD2 (5 bases). Trimming removed 0 bases from V and 6 bases from J, with 11 bases in between. There are 14 residues in the CDR3. Germline loops: CDR1 LGHDT, CDR2 YNNKEL (reference sequence). CDR3 nucleotides: TGTGCCAGCAGCCAAGAAAGGACTCACAAGACCCAGTACTTC. It codes for CASSQERTHKTQYF.

This clone has a single count. CDR3 sequence: CATSREGPGTSGNTIYF. The DNA for the CDR3 is TGTGCCACCAGCAGAGAGGGTCCAGGGACCTCTGGAAACACCATATATTTT. The chain carries TRBV15 and TRBJ1-3; weak D call: TRBD1 (5 bases). V lost 0 bases and J lost 0, with 12 bases in between. This CDR3 region has 17 residues. Germline V lookup: CDR1 LNHNV, CDR2 YYDKDF (reference sequence). Supplemented by reference TRBV15 and TRBJ1-3, the full variable domain reads DAMVIQNPRYQVTQFGKPVTLSCSQTLNHNVMYWYQQKSSQAPKLLFHYYDKDFNNEADTPDNFQSRRPNTSFCFLDIRSPGLGDTAMYLCATSREGPGTSGNTIYFGEGSWLTVV.

This clone showed up just once. The chain couples TRBV2 to TRBJ2-1; 12 bases are shared with TRBD2. Germline CDR1 reads SNHLY; CDR2 reads FYNNEI. This CDR3 contains 20 residues. V lost 7 bases, J lost 7 bases, and 23 bases stayed unmatched. Here the CDR3 DNA reads TGTGCCAGCAACGGACAGACTAGCGGGAGACCCCTCGGGGGGATGAATGAGCAGTTCTTC. Protein product: CASNGQTSGRPLGGMNEQFF.

The CDR3 reads CATSDPEKRTQYF. As DNA, the CDR3 is TGTGCCACCAGTGATCCAGAAAAGAGGACCCAGTACTTC. This chain uses TRBV24-1 with TRBJ2-5; D call uncertain. The CDR3 has 13 amino acids. Looked up from germline, CDR1 is KGHDR and CDR2 is SFDVKD. V was shortened by 3 bases and J by 7 bases, with 11 bases between the two germline ends.

The rearrangement joins TRBV19 to TRBJ2-6; D possibly corresponds to TRBD1 (7 bases). This CDR3 region has 18 residues. V was clipped by 6 bases and J by 0 bases, with 18 bases between them. Germline-derived CDR1 and CDR2 are LNHDA and SQIVND (reference sequence). The CDR3 DNA reads as TGTGCCAGTAGAGGGATACCGGGGGACAGCTCTGGGGCCAACGTCCTGACTTTC. Its protein product is CASRGIPGDSSGANVLTF.

The chain uses TRBV2 and TRBJ2-4; possible D gene TRBD2, 6 bases. The germline CDR1 and CDR2 sequences are SNHLY and FYNNEI. Between the trimmed V and J ends, which lost 1 base and 7 bases, there was a span of 11 bases. This CDR3 comprises 14 residues. The CDR3 loop reads CASSEGRGLNIQYF. The CDR3 coding sequence is TGTGCCAGCAGTGAAGGGCGGGGTCTGAACATTCAGTACTTC.

The V and J genes are TRBV7-3 and TRBJ2-5; perhaps TRBD2 as D (6 bases). Germline V gene data show CDR1 as SGHTA and CDR2 as FQGTGA. This CDR3 has 22 residues. Trimming shortened V by 2 bases and J by 5 bases, and 36 bases separated the two germline ends. The DNA for the CDR3 is TGTGCCAGCAGCTTACCATTTTCTCCCGGGAGCCCCCCCCGGAGGGCCGGGGAGACCCAGTACTTC. Translated: CASSLPFSPGSPPRRAGETQYF.

The chain employs TRBV19 and TRBJ2-7; TRBD2 agrees at 13 bases. CDR1 is LNHDA and CDR2 is SQIVND in the germline V gene (reference sequence). V was clipped by 4 bases and J by 2 bases; unmatched bases: 8. The CDR3 is 17 residues long. The CDR3 DNA reads as TGTGCCAGTAGTACCTGGACTAGCGGGAGAGGACCCTACGAGCAGTACTTC. Amino acid sequence: CASSTWTSGRGPYEQYF.

This clone was seen a single time. V and J are TRBV5-1 and TRBJ2-7; tentatively, D is TRBD1 (6 bases). The CDR3 is 14 residues long. Germline V gene lookup returns CDR1 SGHRS and CDR2 YFSETQ. V lost 3 bases, J lost 6 bases, and 16 bases lay in between. The CDR3 DNA reads TGCGCCAGCAGCTGGGTGGGCGGACAGCCCGAGCAGTACTTC. It encodes CASSWVGGQPEQYF.

DNA for the CDR3: TGTGCCAGCAGTTTAATAGACAGAAACACCATATATTTT. This encodes CASSLIDRNTIYF. The J gene is TRBJ1-3, the V gene TRBV28; no reliable D call. The V and J ends lost 2 bases and 5 bases respectively, with 7 bases between them. The germline gives CDR1 MDHEN, CDR2 SYDVKM. This CDR3 region has 13 residues.

The chain uses TRBV5-1 and TRBJ1-6; tentative D call: TRBD1 (5 bases). CDR1 is SGHRS and CDR2 is YFSETQ in the germline V gene. This CDR3 contains 15 residues. V gave up 2 bases and J gave up 8 bases, with 14 bases separating them. DNA for the CDR3: TGCGCCAGCAGCTTACGGGGGGAAAGGTATTCACCCCTCCACTTT. Encoded protein: CASSLRGERYSPLHF.

V gene TRBV7-3 combines with J gene TRBJ1-2, with 7 bases fitting TRBD1. J was trimmed by 7 bases and V by 3 bases; bases with no gene match: 5. The CDR3 covers 13 residues. The V gene's germline CDR1 is SGHTA and CDR2 FQGTGA. The CDR3 is CASSFADRAGYTF. In nucleotides, the CDR3 is TGTGCCAGCAGCTTCGCCGACAGGGCTGGCTACACCTTC.